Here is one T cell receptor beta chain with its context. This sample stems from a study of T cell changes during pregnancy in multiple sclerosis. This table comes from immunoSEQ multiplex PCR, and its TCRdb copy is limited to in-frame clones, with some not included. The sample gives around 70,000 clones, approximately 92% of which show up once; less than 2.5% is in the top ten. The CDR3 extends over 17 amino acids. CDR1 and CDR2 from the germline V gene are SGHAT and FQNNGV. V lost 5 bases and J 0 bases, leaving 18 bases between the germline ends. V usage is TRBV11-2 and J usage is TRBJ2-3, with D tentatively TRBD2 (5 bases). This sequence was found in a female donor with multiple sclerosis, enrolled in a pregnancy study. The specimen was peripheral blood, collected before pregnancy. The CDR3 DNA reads TGTGCCAGCAGCCAACGCCCTCGGGGTGAGAGCACAGATACGCAGTATTTT. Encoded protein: CASSQRPRGESTDTQYF. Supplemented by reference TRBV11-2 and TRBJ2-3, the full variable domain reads EAGVAQSPRYKIIEKRQSVAFWCNPISGHATLYWYQQILGQGPKLLIQFQNNGVVDDSQLPKDRFSAERLKGVDSTLKIQPAKLEDSAVYLCASSQRPRGESTDTQYFGPGTRLTVL.